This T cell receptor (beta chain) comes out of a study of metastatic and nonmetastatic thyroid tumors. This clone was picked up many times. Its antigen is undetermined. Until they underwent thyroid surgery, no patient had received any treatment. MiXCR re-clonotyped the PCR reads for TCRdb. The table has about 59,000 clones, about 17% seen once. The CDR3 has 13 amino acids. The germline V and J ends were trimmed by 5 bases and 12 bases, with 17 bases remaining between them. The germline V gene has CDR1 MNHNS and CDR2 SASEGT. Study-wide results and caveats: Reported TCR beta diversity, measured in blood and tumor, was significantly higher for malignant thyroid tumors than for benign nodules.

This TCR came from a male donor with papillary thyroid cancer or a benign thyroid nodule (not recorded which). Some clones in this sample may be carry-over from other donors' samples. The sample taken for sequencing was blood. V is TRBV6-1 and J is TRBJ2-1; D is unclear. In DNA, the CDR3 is TGTGCCAGCAGTTCTACTTACGAGGTGAGGCAGTTCTTC. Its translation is CASSSTYEVRQFF.